This TCR beta chain was sequenced for a study of naive and memory T cell subsets. V dropped 6 bases and J dropped 4; count of bases not matched to a gene: 9. Germline CDR1 reads MNHEY; CDR2 reads SVGAGI. There are 16 residues in the CDR3. Study-level results: A few larger clonotypes appeared in naive repertoires, especially CD8, possibly memory cells re-expressing CD45RA. No ground truth validated the naive and memory repertoire findings.

In this sample, this clonotype turned up a few times. What it binds is not known. The beta constant-region primer was an equimolar mix of two oligonucleotides covering TRBC1 and TRBC2. The ligated cDNA underwent four PCR rounds using SP2 and nested alpha and beta constant-region primers. A 12-nucleotide UMI and the SP2 primer were added to the cDNA 3' end by oligonucleotide ligation. TCRdb passed the UMI-ligation and nested PCR reads through MiXCR, listing each CDR3 protein once. The sample includes 120,000 to 150,000 distinct CDR3 sequences, over 20% of them seen just once. Cells stained for CD3, CD4, CD8, CD45RA and CD27 were sorted into four subsets.

V is TRBV6-5 and J is TRBJ1-1, with 12 bases matching TRBD1. The TCR sequence derives from a human donor in good health. The sequenced sample was naive CD4+ T cells from blood. The CDR3 loop reads CASRRMVGQGATEAFF. The CDR3 nucleotides are TGTGCCAGCAGGAGAATGGTGGGACAGGGGGCCACTGAAGCTTTCTTT.